A single sample is the source of the 30 T cell receptor beta chains below, sequenced in a study of blood T cell repertoires in COVID-19. Data came from immunoSEQ multiplex PCR; TCRdb stores just in-frame clones and leaves some out. The table records under 450,000 clones, about 86% of them present only once. The sample consisted of peripheral blood. The source of these receptors is a woman in her sixties or seventies with COVID-19, enrolled during active disease.

This clone was seen at least ten times. The J gene is TRBJ1-1, the V gene TRBV5-6; D might be TRBD1 (5 bases). Germline lookup yields CDR1 SGHDT and CDR2 YYEEEE. The CDR3 totals 14 residues. Trimming shortened V by 3 bases and J by 7 bases, and 16 bases separated the two germline ends. CDR3: CASSSAGRTGEAFF. DNA for the CDR3: TGTGCCAGCAGCTCAGCAGGGCGAACGGGTGAAGCTTTCTTT.

The rearrangement links TRBV12-5 to TRBJ1-1; D not certain. This CDR3 comprises 15 residues. Germline V gene sequence: CDR1 LGHNT, CDR2 FRNRAP. The germline V and J ends were trimmed by 1 base and 4 bases, with 13 bases remaining between them. The CDR3 loop reads CASGLAVAGGTEAFF. The CDR3 DNA follows: TGTGCTAGTGGTTTGGCCGTCGCAGGAGGCACTGAAGCTTTCTTT.

The genes are TRBV7-2 and TRBJ2-7; D might be TRBD1 (5 bases). The ends were cut back, 1 base at V and 3 bases at J, with 10 bases in the middle. CDR3 length: 14 residues. Germline V gene lookup returns CDR1 SGHTA and CDR2 FQGNSA. As DNA, the CDR3 is TGTGCCAGCAGCTTAGAGCCAGGGAACTACGAGCAGTACTTC. Encoded protein: CASSLEPGNYEQYF.

The chain links TRBV11-2 to TRBJ2-2; D is perhaps TRBD2 (6 bases). The CDR3 is 16 amino acids. Trimming pared 2 bases from V and 1 base from J, leaving 11 bases between. Germline CDR1 and CDR2: SGHAT and FQNNGV. CDR3 residues: CASSLKTGENTGELFF. The CDR3 DNA sequence: TGTGCCAGCAGCTTAAAAACGGGGGAGAACACCGGGGAGCTGTTTTTT.

The chain combines TRBV5-6 with TRBJ1-2, with a tentative D call TRBD1 (6 bases). This CDR3 spans 14 amino acids. V lost 4 bases and J 0 bases, leaving 10 bases between the germline ends. Germline CDR1 and CDR2: SGHDT and YYEEEE. The CDR3 region has the DNA TGTGCCAGCAGCCCCGGGACAACTAACTATGGCTACACCTTC. It specifies CASSPGTTNYGYTF.

This clone was picked up a small number of times. This rearrangement joins TRBV11-2 to TRBJ2-2, with 9 positions matching TRBD1. The germline V gene has CDR1 SGHAT and CDR2 FQNNGV. The CDR3 length is 19 residues. The ends lost 0 bases at V and 5 bases at J; junction bases unmatched: 13. CDR3 region: CASSLDIFRTGALTGELFF. As DNA, the CDR3 is TGTGCCAGCAGCTTAGATATTTTTCGGACAGGGGCGTTGACCGGGGAGCTGTTTTTT.

V is TRBV6-2 or TRBV6-3 and J is TRBJ2-1, with 9 bases identical to TRBD2. CDR3 length: 15 amino acids. V shed 3 bases and J 2 bases; nucleotides not matched to a gene: 2. From germline, CDR1 is MNHEY and CDR2 SVGEGT. CDR3 nucleotides: TGTGCCAGCAGTTATGCTAGCGGGACCTACAATGAGCAGTTCTTC. Translated: CASSYASGTYNEQFF.

The chain has TRBV18 and TRBJ2-3, with 7 bases aligning to TRBD2. The CDR3 has 16 amino acids. The V and J ends lost 4 bases and 2 bases, in that order; junction bases with no gene match: 9. In germline, CDR1 is KGHSH, CDR2 LQKENI. This CDR3 reads CASSRTRIGYTDTQYF. The CDR3 DNA follows: TGTGCCAGCTCACGGACTAGAATTGGCTACACAGATACGCAGTATTTT. The whole variable domain, filled in from reference TRBV18 and TRBJ2-3, reads NAGVMQNPRHLVRRRGQEARLRCSPMKGHSHVYWYRQLPEEGLKFMVYLQKENIIDESGMPKERFSAEFPKEGPSILRIQQVVRGDSAAYFCASSRTRIGYTDTQYFGPGTRLTVL.

The chain employs TRBV5-1 and TRBJ1-2; D is possibly TRBD1 (6 bases). CDR1 and CDR2 from the germline V gene are SGHRS and YFSETQ. This CDR3 is 15 amino acids long. Trimming took 1 base from V and 5 from J, leaving 15 bases between them. The chain's CDR3 is CASSLTVGGPYGYTF. The CDR3 DNA sequence: TGCGCCAGCAGCTTGACCGTGGGGGGGCCTTATGGCTACACCTTC.

The chain is built from TRBV9 and TRBJ2-3, with 7 bases fitting TRBD2. Unmatched junction bases numbered 10, after V lost 4 bases and J lost 2 bases. Germline V gene data show CDR1 as SGDLS and CDR2 as YYNGEE. This CDR3 is built from 16 residues. CDR3 sequence reads: CASSIQLGGDTDTQYF. CDR3 coding DNA: TGTGCCAGCAGCATCCAGCTGGGGGGGGACACAGATACGCAGTATTTT.

This rearrangement joins TRBV29-1 to TRBJ2-7; 9 positions match TRBD1. The V gene's germline CDR1 is SQVTM and CDR2 ANQGSEA. V lost 7 bases and J lost 4; bases outside the gene matches: 5. This CDR3 region has 12 residues. The CDR3, as DNA: TGCAGCGCAGAGGGACAGGGTTACGAGCAGTACTTC. Translated: CSAEGQGYEQYF.

This chain uses TRBV18 with TRBJ1-3; D gene ambiguous. V was clipped by 4 bases and J by 0 bases, with 16 bases between them. The CDR3 length is 17 residues. The germline gives CDR1 KGHSH, CDR2 LQKENI. The DNA for the CDR3 is TGTGCCAGCTCACTGTCCCGGGAGGCCCGCTCTGGAAACACCATATATTTT. Amino acids: CASSLSREARSGNTIYF.

This sequence joins TRBV6-2 or TRBV6-3 and TRBJ1-6, with D hard to call. Per germline, CDR1 MNHEY and CDR2 SVGEGT. V lost 6 bases to trimming and J lost 10 bases, with 22 bases between them. The CDR3 covers 16 residues. Here the CDR3 DNA reads TGTGCCAGCAGCTTCACTGGGCTAGCAGCAGGATCACCCCTCCACTTT. Its translation is CASSFTGLAAGSPLHF.

The chain has TRBV19 and TRBJ1-1; a weak D match, TRBD1 (5 bases). CDR1 and CDR2 (germline): LNHDA, SQIVND (reference sequence). The germline V and J ends were trimmed by 6 bases and 1 base, with 15 bases remaining between them. The CDR3 is made up of 15 amino acids. The DNA for the CDR3 is TGTGCCAGTAGCACATCGCTCAGGGCGAACACTGAAGCTTTCTTT. This sequence encodes CASSTSLRANTEAFF.

The gene calls are TRBV11-2 and TRBJ2-1; TRBD2 matches 7 bases. Germline V gene data show CDR1 as SGHAT and CDR2 as FQNNGV. The CDR3 is 19 residues long. J gave up 0 bases and V 4 bases, and 15 bases lay outside the gene matches. CDR3 region: CASSSFHGGTLISYNEQFF. The CDR3 nucleotides read TGTGCCAGCAGCTCCTTTCACGGGGGGACCCTAATCTCCTACAATGAGCAGTTCTTC. Complete variable domain (other parts from reference TRBV11-2 and TRBJ2-1): EAGVAQSPRYKIIEKRQSVAFWCNPISGHATLYWYQQILGQGPKLLIQFQNNGVVDDSQLPKDRFSAERLKGVDSTLKIQPAKLEDSAVYLCASSSFHGGTLISYNEQFFGPGTRLTVL.

V usage is TRBV4-2 and J usage is TRBJ1-1; 9 nucleotides match TRBD1. The length of the CDR3 is 18 residues. CDR1 and CDR2 (germline): LGHNA, YNFKEQ. V lost 6 bases, J lost 6 bases, and 20 bases stayed unmatched. CDR3 amino acids: CASRKGGDRESSRPEAFF. The CDR3, as DNA: TGTGCCAGCAGGAAGGGCGGGGACAGGGAATCATCGAGGCCTGAAGCTTTCTTT.

The chain is built from TRBV6-4 and TRBJ2-1; D perhaps matches TRBD1 (6 bases). Germline-derived CDR1 and CDR2 are MRHNA and SNTAGT. The CDR3 is 18 residues long. Between the trimmed V and J ends, which lost 7 bases and 9 bases, there was a span of 31 bases. DNA for the CDR3: TGTGCCAGCATCCGTCCCGGGACATCCGAAAGAATCAAGGGTGAGCAGTTCTTC. Translating gives CASIRPGTSERIKGEQFF.

J is TRBJ2-2 and V is TRBV19; 8 bases line up with TRBD2. The germline V gene encodes CDR1 LNHDA and CDR2 SQIVND (reference sequence). J lost 3 bases, V lost 5 bases, and 11 bases had no gene match. The CDR3 consists of 17 residues. For the CDR3, the DNA is TGTGCCAGTAGTCTCCACGGGATAGCGGGGTACACCGGGGAGCTGTTTTTT. Its translation is CASSLHGIAGYTGELFF.

J is TRBJ2-7 and V is TRBV10-1, with TRBD1 identical over 8 bases. Germline loops: CDR1 WNHNN, CDR2 SYGVQD (reference sequence). CDR3 length: 14 amino acids. Trimming at V came to 7 bases and at J to 4 bases, leaving 9 bases not matched to a gene. CDR3 sequence reads: CASNPGQGSYEQYF. The CDR3 DNA sequence: TGCGCCAGCAACCCAGGACAGGGATCTTACGAGCAGTACTTC.

The chain employs TRBV11-3 and TRBJ2-2, with D possibly being TRBD1 (6 bases). V dropped 5 bases and J dropped 6 bases, with 16 bases sitting between them. This CDR3 region has 15 residues. In germline, CDR1 is SGHNT, CDR2 YENEEA. CDR3 nucleotides: TGTGCCAGCAGCCGAGACAGGTCTTTCGCCGGGGAGCTGTTTTTT. Amino acids: CASSRDRSFAGELFF.

Of note for this clone: The same CDR3 arises from other DNA sequences in this sample as well. This rearrangement joins TRBV3-1 (or the pseudogene TRBV3-2) to TRBJ1-5; D gene uncertain. V lost 0 bases to trimming and J lost 5 bases, with 5 bases between them. The CDR3 covers 13 residues. Germline V gives CDR1 LGHDT, CDR2 YNNKEL (reference sequence). This CDR3 is CASSQDRDQPQHF. The CDR3 DNA reads as TGTGCCAGCAGCCAAGACCGGGATCAGCCCCAGCATTTT.

This rearrangement joins TRBV6-6 to TRBJ1-1; a possible D gene is TRBD1 (5 bases). This CDR3 has 14 residues. CDR1 is MNHNY and CDR2 is SVGAGI in the germline V gene (reference sequence). V was cut by 6 bases and J by 3 bases, with 14 bases left in between. The CDR3 DNA follows: TGTGCCAGCAGCCCACTCGGGGGGTACACTGAAGCTTTCTTT. This translates into CASSPLGGYTEAFF.

The chain has TRBV11-3 and TRBJ1-1; D perhaps matches TRBD1 (5 bases). There are 15 residues in the CDR3. With 2 bases removed from V and 3 bases from J, the gap between germline ends came to 13 bases. Germline loops: CDR1 SGHNT, CDR2 YENEEA. The CDR3 loop reads CASSLRQTAHTEAFF. CDR3 DNA sequence: TGTGCCAGCAGCTTAAGACAGACGGCACACACTGAAGCTTTCTTT.

The chain couples TRBV16 to TRBJ1-3; TRBD1 is a possible D gene (6 bases). Germline CDR1 and CDR2: KGHSY and FQNENV. CDR3 length equals 15 residues. With 0 bases removed from V and 4 bases from J, the gap between germline ends came to 10 bases. CDR3 residues: CASSQSPGDGNTIYF. For the CDR3, the DNA is TGTGCCAGCAGCCAATCGCCAGGGGACGGAAACACCATATATTTT.

The V and J genes are TRBV29-1 and TRBJ1-1; 8 bases map to TRBD1. There are 15 residues in the CDR3. Trimming cost V 4 bases and J 5 bases; bases outside gene matches: 12. Germline V gene sequence: CDR1 SQVTM, CDR2 ANQGSEA. The DNA of the CDR3 is TGCAGCGTTGGAACGATAGGACAGGGAAAAACTGAAGCTTTCTTT. Translated: CSVGTIGQGKTEAFF.

The chain combines TRBV6-1 with TRBJ2-7; maybe TRBD1 (5 bases). This CDR3 region has 16 residues. The V gene's germline CDR1 is MNHNS and CDR2 SASEGT. Trimming cost V 4 bases and J 1 base, with 17 bases left between them. The CDR3 nucleotides read TGTGCCAGCAGTGCCCTAAGCACGGCAGGGTCCTACGAGCAGTACTTC. It yields the protein CASSALSTAGSYEQYF.

This rearrangement joins TRBV11-2 to TRBJ2-3; 9 nucleotides line up with TRBD2. V lost 5 bases to trimming and J lost 6 bases; unmatched junction nucleotides: 12. The germline gives CDR1 SGHAT, CDR2 FQNNGV. CDR3 length equals 16 residues. This CDR3 reads CASSEGTSGPVDTQYF. The CDR3, as DNA: TGTGCCAGCAGCGAAGGTACTAGCGGGCCGGTGGATACGCAGTATTTT.

The table lists this clone with a count of one. CDR3 DNA: TGCGCCAGCAGCCAAGCAGCGGGGGTCTCCTACGAGCAGTACTTC. Protein product: CASSQAAGVSYEQYF. The chain couples TRBV4-1 to TRBJ2-7; 8 nucleotides line up with TRBD2. The CDR3 length is 15 residues. J gave up 0 bases and V 1 base, and 2 bases lay outside the gene matches. Per germline, CDR1 MGHRA and CDR2 YSYEKL.

V is TRBV9 and J is TRBJ2-7; no definite D call. The germline gives CDR1 SGDLS, CDR2 YYNGEE. This CDR3 region has 11 residues. V lost 1 base and J lost 3, with 2 bases in between. The CDR3 DNA reads as TGTGCCAGCAGCGTACGCTACGAGCAGTACTTC. Translation: CASSVRYEQYF.

V and J are TRBV7-2 and TRBJ2-7; TRBD2 agrees at 10 bases. There are 16 residues in the CDR3. The J segment lost 2 bases and the V segment lost 1 base, leaving 5 bases of the junction unmatched. Germline CDR1 SGHTA, CDR2 FQGNSA. In DNA, the CDR3 is TGTGCCAGCAGCTTAGTCAGCGGGGGGGTACCCTACGAGCAGTACTTC. Translation gives CASSLVSGGVPYEQYF.